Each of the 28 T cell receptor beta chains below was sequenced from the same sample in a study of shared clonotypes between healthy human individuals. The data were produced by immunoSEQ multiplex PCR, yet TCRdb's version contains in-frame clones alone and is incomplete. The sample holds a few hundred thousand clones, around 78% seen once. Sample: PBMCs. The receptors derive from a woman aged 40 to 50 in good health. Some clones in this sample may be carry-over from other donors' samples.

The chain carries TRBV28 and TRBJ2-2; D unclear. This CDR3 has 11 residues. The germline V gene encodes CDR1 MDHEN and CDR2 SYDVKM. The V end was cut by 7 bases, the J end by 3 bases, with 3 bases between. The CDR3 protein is CASTDTGELFF. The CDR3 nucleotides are TGTGCCAGCACCGACACCGGGGAGCTGTTTTTT.

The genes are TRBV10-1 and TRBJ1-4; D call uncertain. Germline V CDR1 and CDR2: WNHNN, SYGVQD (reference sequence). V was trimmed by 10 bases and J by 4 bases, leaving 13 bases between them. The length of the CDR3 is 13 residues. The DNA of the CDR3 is TGCGCCACCGAGGTGGGGTTTAATGAAAAACTGTTTTTT. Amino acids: CATEVGFNEKLFF.

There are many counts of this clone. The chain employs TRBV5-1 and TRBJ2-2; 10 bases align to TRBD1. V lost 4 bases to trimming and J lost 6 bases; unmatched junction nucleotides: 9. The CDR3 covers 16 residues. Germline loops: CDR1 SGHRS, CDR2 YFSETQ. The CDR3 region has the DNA TGCGCCAGCAGCGTCCGGACAGGGGGGTCGGCCGGGGAGCTGTTTTTT. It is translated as CASSVRTGGSAGELFF.

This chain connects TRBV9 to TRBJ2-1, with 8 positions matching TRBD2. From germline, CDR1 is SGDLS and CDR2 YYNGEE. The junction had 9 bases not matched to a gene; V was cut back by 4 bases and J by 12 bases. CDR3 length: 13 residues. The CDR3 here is CASSTPPGTRQFF. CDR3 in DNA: TGTGCCAGCAGCACCCCCCCAGGGACTAGGCAGTTCTTC.

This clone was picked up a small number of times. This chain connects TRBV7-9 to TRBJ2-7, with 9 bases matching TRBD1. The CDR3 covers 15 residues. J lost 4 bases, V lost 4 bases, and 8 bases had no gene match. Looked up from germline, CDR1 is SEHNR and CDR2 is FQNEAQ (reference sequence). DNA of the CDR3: TGTGCCAGCAGCTCCGGACAGGGGAATCTTTACGAGCAGTACTTC. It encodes CASSSGQGNLYEQYF.

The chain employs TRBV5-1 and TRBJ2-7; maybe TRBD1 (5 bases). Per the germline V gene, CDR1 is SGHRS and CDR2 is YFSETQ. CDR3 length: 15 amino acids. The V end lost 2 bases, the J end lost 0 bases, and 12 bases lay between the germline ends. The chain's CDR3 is CASSLGDSLSYEQYF. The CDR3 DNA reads TGCGCCAGCAGCTTAGGGGATTCCCTCTCCTACGAGCAGTACTTC.

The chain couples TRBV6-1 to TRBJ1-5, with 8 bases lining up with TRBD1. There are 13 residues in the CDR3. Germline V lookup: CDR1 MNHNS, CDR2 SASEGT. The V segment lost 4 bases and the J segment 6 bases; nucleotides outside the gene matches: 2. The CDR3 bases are TGTGCCAGCAGTGTCGGACAGGGTCAGCCCCAGCATTTT. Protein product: CASSVGQGQPQHF.

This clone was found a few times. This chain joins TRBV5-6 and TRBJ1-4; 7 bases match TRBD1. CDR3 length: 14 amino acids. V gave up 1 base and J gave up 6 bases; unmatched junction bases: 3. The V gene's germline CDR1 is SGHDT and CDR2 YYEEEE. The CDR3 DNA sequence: TGTGCCAGCAGCTTGAGACAGGGTTATGAAAAACTGTTTTTT. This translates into CASSLRQGYEKLFF. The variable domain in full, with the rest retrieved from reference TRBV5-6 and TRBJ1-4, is DAGVTQSPTHLIKTRGQQVTLRCSPKSGHDTVSWYQQALGQGPQFIFQYYEEEERQRGNFPDRFSGHQFPNYSSELNVNALLLGDSALYLCASSLRQGYEKLFFGSGTQLSVL.

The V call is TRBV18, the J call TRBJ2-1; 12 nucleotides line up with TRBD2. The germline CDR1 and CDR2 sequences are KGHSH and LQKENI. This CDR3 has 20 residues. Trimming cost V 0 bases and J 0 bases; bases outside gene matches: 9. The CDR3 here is CASSPPFRLAGVASYNEQFF. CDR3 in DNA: TGTGCCAGCTCACCACCTTTTCGACTAGCGGGAGTGGCCTCCTACAATGAGCAGTTCTTC.

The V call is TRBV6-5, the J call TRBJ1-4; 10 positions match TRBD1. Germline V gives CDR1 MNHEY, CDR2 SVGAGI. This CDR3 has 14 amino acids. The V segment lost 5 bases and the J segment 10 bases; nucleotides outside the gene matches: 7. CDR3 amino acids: CASSADRGLGKLFF. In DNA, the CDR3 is TGTGCCAGCAGTGCCGACAGGGGGCTGGGAAAACTGTTTTTT.

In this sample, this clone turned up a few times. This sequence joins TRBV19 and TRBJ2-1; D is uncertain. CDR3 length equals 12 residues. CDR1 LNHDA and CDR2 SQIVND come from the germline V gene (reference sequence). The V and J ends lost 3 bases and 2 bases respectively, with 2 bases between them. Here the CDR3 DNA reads TGTGCCAGTAGTATGACCTACAATGAGCAGTTCTTC. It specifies CASSMTYNEQFF.

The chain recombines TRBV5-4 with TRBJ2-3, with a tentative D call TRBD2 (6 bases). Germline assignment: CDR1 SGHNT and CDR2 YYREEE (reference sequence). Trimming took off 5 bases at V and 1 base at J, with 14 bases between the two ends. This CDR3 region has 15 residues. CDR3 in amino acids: CASSYGGVRTDTQYF. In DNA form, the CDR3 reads TGTGCCAGCAGTTACGGCGGGGTACGCACAGATACGCAGTATTTT.

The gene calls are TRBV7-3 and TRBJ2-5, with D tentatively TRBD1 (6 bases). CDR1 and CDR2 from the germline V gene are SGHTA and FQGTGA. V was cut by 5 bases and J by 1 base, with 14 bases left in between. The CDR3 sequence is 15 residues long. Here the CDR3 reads CASSPGRGPQETQYF. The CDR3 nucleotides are TGTGCCAGCAGCCCGGGCAGGGGACCCCAAGAGACCCAGTACTTC.

CDR3 DNA sequence: TGTGCCAGCAGTGTTTCCTTAGGGACAGGGGGCATTTATCAGCCCCAGCATTTT. Amino acid sequence: CASSVSLGTGGIYQPQHF. The chain combines TRBV2 with TRBJ1-5; 12 bases agree with TRBD1. Trimming took 4 bases from V and 5 from J; bases not matched to a gene: 12. The length of the CDR3 is 18 residues. CDR1 SNHLY and CDR2 FYNNEI come from the germline V gene.

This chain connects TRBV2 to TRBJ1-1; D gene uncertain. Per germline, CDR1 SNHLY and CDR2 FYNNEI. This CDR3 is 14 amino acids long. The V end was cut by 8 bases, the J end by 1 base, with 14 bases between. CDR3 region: CASVLATSNTEAFF. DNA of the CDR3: TGTGCCAGCGTGTTAGCGACATCGAACACTGAAGCTTTCTTT.

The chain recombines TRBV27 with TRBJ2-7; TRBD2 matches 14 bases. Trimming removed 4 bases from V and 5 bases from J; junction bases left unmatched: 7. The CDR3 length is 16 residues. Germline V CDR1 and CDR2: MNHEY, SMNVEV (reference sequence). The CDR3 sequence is CASSSGTSGSRHEQYF. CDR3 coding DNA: TGTGCCAGCAGTTCCGGGACTAGCGGGAGCCGCCACGAGCAGTACTTC.

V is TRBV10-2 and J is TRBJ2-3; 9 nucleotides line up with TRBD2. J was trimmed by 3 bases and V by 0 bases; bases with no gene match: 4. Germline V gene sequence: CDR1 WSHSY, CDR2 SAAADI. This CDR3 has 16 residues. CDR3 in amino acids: CASSESASGITDTQYF. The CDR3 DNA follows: TGCGCCAGCAGTGAGTCGGCTAGCGGGATAACAGATACGCAGTATTTT.

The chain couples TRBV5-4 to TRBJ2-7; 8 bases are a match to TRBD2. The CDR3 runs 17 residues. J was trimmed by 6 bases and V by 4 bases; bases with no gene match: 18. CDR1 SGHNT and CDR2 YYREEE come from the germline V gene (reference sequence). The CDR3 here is CASSRGGSGGPPLEQYF. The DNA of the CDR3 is TGTGCCAGCAGCCGGGGGGGCTCGGGAGGGCCCCCTCTCGAGCAGTACTTC.

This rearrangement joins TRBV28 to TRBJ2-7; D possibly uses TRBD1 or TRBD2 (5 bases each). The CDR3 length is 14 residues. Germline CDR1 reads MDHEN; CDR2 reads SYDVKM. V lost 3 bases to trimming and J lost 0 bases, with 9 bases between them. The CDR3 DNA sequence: TGTGCCAGCAGTTTCCTGGGACGCTCCTACGAGCAGTACTTC. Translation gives CASSFLGRSYEQYF.

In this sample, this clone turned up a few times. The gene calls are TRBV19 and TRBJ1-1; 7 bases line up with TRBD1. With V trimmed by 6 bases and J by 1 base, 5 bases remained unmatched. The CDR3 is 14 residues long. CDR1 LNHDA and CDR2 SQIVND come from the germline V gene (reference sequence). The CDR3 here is CASSRQGGNTEAFF. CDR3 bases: TGTGCCAGTAGCAGACAGGGTGGGAACACTGAAGCTTTCTTT.

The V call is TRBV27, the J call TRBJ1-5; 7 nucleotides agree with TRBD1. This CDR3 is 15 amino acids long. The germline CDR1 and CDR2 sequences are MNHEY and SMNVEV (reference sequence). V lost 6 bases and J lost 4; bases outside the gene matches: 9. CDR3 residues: CASSLMTGFNQPQHF. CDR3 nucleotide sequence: TGTGCCAGCAGCCTAATGACAGGGTTTAATCAGCCCCAGCATTTT.

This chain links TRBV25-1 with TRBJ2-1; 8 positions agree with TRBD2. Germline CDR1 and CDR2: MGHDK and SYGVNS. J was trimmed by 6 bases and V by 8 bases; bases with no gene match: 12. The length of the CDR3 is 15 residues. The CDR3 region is CASEGGLAGANEQFF. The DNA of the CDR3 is TGTGCCAGCGAGGGGGGGCTAGCGGGCGCCAATGAGCAGTTCTTC.

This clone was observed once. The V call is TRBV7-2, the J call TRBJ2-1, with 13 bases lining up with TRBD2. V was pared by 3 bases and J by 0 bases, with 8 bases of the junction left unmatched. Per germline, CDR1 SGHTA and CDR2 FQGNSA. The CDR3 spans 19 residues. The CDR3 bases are TGTGCCAGCAGCTTCCCGGGACTAGCGGGACAGAGCTCCTACAATGAGCAGTTCTTC. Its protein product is CASSFPGLAGQSSYNEQFF.

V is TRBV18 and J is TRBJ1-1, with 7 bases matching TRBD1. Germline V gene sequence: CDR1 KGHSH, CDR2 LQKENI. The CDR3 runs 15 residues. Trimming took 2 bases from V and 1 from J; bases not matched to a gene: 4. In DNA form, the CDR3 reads TGTGCCAGCTCACCAACCGGGACAGAGAACACTGAAGCTTTCTTT. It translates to CASSPTGTENTEAFF.

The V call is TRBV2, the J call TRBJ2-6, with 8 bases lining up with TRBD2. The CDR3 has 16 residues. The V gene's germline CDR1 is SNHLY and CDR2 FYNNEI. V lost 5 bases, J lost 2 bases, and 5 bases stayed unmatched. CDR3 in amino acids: CASSPLGRAGANVLTF. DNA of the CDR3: TGTGCCAGCAGTCCCCTCGGGAGGGCTGGGGCCAACGTCCTGACTTTC.

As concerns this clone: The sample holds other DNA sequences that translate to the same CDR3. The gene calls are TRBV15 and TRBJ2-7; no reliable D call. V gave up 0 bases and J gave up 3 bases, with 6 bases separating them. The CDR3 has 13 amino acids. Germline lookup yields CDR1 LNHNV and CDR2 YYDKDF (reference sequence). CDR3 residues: CATSRDLVYEQYF. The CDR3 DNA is TGTGCCACCAGCAGAGATTTGGTCTACGAGCAGTACTTC.

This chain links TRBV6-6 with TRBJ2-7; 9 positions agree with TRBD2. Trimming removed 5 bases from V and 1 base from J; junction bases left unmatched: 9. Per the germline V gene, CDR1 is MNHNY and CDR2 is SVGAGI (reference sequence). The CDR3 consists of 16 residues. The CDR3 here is CASSTGGREGSYEQYF. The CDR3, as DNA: TGTGCCAGCAGTACCGGCGGGCGGGAGGGATCCTACGAGCAGTACTTC.

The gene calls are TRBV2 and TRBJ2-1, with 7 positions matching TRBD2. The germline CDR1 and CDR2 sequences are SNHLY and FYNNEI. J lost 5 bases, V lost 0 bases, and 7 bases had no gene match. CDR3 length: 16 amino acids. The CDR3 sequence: CASSEAPPSGNNEQFF. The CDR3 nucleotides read TGTGCCAGCAGTGAAGCCCCCCCAAGCGGGAACAATGAGCAGTTCTTC.